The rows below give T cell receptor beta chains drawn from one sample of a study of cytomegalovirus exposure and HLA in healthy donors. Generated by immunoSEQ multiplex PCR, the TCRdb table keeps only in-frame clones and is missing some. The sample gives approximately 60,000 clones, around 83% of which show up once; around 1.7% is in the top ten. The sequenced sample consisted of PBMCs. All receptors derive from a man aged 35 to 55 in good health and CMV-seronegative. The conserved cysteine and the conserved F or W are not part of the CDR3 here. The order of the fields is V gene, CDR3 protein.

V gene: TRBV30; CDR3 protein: AWSVWLAGELRQETQY
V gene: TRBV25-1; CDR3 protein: ASSESGGENFNEQF
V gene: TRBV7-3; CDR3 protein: ASSSGEAGSPSGANVLT
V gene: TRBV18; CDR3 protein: ASSRGAYEPQH
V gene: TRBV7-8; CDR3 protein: ASSFTGTGELF
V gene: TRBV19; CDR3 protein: ASSIEARGTEAF
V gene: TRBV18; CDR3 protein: ASSQSTGGGEKLF
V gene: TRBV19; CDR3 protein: ASSMGSFLYNEQF
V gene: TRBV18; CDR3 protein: ASSPGDRGETQY
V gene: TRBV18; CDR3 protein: ASSPLLQGGNEQF
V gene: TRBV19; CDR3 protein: VSSMDRANYEQY
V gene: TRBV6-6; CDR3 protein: ASSTDRGPGNTIY
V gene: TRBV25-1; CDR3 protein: ASAIAGAGKETQY
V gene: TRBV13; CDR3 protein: ASSTGTGVRGELF
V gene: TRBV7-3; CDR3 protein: ASSLTGLAGFSGELF
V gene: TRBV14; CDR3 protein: ASSPTRVQAF
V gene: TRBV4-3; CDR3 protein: ASSQEKQGTPYEQY